This section outlines one TCR beta chain sequence together with its context. TCRdb's copy holds only in-frame clones and misses some; the assay was immunoSEQ multiplex PCR. The sample holds around 50,000 clones; roughly 87% are singletons and the top ten take 22%. Seattle-derived patients entered the study during active infection and were followed longitudinally. In germline, CDR1 is SGHVS, CDR2 FQNEAQ. V dropped 4 bases and J dropped 7 bases, with 25 bases sitting between them. CDR3 size: 17 residues. This specimen comes from a study of blood T cell repertoires in COVID-19. The wider study: In each case, the material was cDNA or gDNA derived from T cells, B-cell-depleted T cells, or PBMCs.

The specimen sequenced was peripheral blood. This receptor was taken from a woman of 80 years or more with COVID-19, enrolled during active disease. The chain employs TRBV7-8 and TRBJ2-5; possibly TRBD2 for D (5 bases). CDR3 protein: CASSSPRSGPGGGTQYF. CDR3 sequence (DNA): TGTGCCAGCAGCTCCCCCCGGAGTGGGCCCGGCGGAGGGACCCAGTACTTC.